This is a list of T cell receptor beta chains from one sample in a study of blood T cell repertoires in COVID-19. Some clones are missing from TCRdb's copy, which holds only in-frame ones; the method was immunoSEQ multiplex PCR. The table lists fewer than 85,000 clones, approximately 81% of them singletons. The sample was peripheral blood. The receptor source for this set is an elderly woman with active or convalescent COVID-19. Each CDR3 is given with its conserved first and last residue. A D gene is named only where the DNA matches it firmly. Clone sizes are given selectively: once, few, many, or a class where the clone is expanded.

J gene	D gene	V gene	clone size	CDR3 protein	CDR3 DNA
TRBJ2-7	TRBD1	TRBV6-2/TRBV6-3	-	CASSQGGTGDHEQYF	TGTGCCAGCAGTCAAGGGGGCACAGGGGACCACGAGCAGTACTTC
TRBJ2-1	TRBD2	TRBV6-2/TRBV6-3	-	CASSYLASGSGNEQFF	TGTGCCAGCAGTTACTTGGCTAGCGGGAGTGGGAATGAGCAGTTCTTC
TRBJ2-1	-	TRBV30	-	CAWGGLSNEQFF	TGTGCCTGGGGGGGGCTCTCCAATGAGCAGTTCTTC
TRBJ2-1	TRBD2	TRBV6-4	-	CASSDRLAGEQFF	TGTGCCAGCAGTGACCGACTAGCGGGAGAGCAGTTCTTC
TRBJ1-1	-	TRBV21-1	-	CASNEDYRGCEEAFF	TGTGCCAGCAACGAAGATTACAGGGGTTGTGAGGAAGCTTTCTTT
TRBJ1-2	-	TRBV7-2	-	CASSLTSPRYGYTF	TGTGCCAGCAGCTTAACCTCACCGCGCTATGGCTACACCTTC
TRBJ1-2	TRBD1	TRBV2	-	CASSGDRVYGYTF	TGTGCCAGCAGTGGTGACAGGGTCTATGGCTACACCTTC
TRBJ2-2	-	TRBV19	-	CASSTHEGAGELFF	TGTGCCAGTAGTACTCACGAGGGAGCCGGGGAGCTGTTTTTT
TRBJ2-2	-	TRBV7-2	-	CASSLSPQGNGELFF	TGTGCCAGCAGCTTATCACCCCAGGGGAACGGGGAGCTGTTTTTT
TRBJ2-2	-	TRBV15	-	CATSRDWGGGGELFF	TGTGCCACCAGCAGAGATTGGGGGGGCGGCGGGGAGCTGTTTTTT
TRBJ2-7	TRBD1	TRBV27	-	CASSSRTGLRLGEQYF	TGTGCCAGCAGTTCCCGGACAGGCTTACGTTTGGGCGAGCAGTACTTC
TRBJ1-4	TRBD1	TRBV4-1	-	CASSQTGVGTEKLFF	TGCGCCAGCAGCCAGACAGGGGTCGGAACAGAAAAACTGTTTTTT
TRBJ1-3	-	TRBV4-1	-	CASTPGNRRQNTIYF	TGCGCCAGCACCCCCGGGAATCGGCGTCAGAACACCATATATTTT
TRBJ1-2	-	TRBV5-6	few	CASSLVSYGYTF	TGTGCCAGCAGCTTGGTGAGCTATGGCTACACCTTC